The clone carrying this T cell receptor beta chain was observed a few times. The antigen remains undetermined. Germline V gene lookup returns CDR1 WSHSY and CDR2 SAAADI. The CDR3 has 15 amino acids. Trimming at V came to 3 bases and at J to 4 bases, leaving 7 bases not matched to a gene. This sample was taken from a study of cytomegalovirus exposure and HLA in healthy donors. General study points: In vitro data verified three CMV-associated chains as specific for CMV antigens.

The primer mix had 60 Vbeta and 13 Jbeta primers. Generated by immunoSEQ multiplex PCR, the TCRdb table keeps only in-frame clones and is missing some. The sample contains roughly 160,000 clones, roughly 78% of which appear only once. The rearrangement uses TRBV10-2 and TRBJ2-7; TRBD2 matches at 9 bases. Sequenced: PBMCs. This clonotype was sampled from a man between 40 and 49 years old in good health and CMV-seronegative. The CDR3: CASSDGVAGAYEQYF. CDR3 sequence (DNA): TGCGCCAGCAGTGACGGGGTAGCGGGAGCTTACGAGCAGTACTTC.